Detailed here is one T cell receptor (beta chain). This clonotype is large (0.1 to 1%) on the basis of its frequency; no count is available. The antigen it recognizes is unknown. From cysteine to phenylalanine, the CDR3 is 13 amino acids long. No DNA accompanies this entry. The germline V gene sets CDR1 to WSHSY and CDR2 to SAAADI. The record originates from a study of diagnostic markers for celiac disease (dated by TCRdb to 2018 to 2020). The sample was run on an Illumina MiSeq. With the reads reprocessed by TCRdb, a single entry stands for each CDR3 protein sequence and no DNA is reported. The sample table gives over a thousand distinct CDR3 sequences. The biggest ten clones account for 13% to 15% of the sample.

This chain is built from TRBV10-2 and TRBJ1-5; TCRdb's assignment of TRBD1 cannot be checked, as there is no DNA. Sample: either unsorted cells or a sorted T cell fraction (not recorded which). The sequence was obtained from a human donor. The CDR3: CASSLQDNQPQHF.